The clone carrying this T cell receptor (beta chain) was detected once. The data are from a study of blood T cell repertoires in COVID-19. Study information: Both acute and convalescent COVID-19 samples were obtained from the United States, Italy and Spain. The analysed material was cDNA or gDNA that came from T cells, B-cell-depleted T cells, or PBMCs.

Original analysis: The assay estimated nucleated cells by amplifying reference gene primers. Assay: immunoSEQ multiplex PCR; the TCRdb copy retains only in-frame clones and omits some. V, J and clone size are taken as reported in that table, and D and trimming were inferred from the DNA itself. The table shows tens of thousands of clones, with around four fifths occurring only once. This CDR3 comprises 14 residues. V lost 5 bases to trimming and J lost 4 bases, with 14 bases between them. Germline V lookup: CDR1 SGHTA, CDR2 FQGNSA. This chain uses TRBV7-2 with TRBJ1-1; D gene unclear. The sequenced sample was peripheral blood. This clonotype originated in a human donor in a cohort sampled during active COVID-19. The chain's CDR3 is CASSPLTRSTEAFF. The CDR3 nucleotides read TGTGCCAGCAGCCCTCTGACAAGAAGCACTGAAGCTTTCTTT. The whole variable domain, filled in from reference TRBV7-2 and TRBJ1-1, reads GAGVSQSPSNKVTEKGKDVELRCDPISGHTALYWYRQSLGQGLEFLIYFQGNSAPDKSGLPSDRFSAERTGGSVSTLTIQRTQQEDSAVYLCASSPLTRSTEAFFGQGTRLTVV.